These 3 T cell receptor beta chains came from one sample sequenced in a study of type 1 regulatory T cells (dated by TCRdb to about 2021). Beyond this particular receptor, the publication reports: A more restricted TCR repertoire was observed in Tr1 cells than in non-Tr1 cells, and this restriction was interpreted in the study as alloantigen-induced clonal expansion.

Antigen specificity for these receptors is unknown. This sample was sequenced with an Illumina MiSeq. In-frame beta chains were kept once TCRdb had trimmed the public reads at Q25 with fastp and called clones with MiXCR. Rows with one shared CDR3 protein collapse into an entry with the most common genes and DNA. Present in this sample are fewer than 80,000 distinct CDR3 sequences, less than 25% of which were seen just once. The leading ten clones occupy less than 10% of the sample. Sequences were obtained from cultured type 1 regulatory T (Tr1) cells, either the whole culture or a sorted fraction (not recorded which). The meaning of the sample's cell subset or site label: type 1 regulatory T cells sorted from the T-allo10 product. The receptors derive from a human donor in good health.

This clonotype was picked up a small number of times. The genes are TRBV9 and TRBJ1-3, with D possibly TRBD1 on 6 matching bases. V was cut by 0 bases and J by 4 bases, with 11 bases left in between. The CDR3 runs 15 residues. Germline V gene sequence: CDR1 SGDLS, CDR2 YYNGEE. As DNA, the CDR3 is TGTGCCAGCAGCGTAGCTCAGGGGACCGGAAACACCATATATTTT. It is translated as CASSVAQGTGNTIYF.

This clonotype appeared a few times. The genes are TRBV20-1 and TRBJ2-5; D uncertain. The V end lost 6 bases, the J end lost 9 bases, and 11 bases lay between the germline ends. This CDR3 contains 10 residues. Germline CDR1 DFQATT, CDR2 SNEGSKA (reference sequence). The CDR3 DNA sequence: TGCAGTGCCAAAATTGAGGCCCAGTACTTC. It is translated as CSAKIEAQYF.

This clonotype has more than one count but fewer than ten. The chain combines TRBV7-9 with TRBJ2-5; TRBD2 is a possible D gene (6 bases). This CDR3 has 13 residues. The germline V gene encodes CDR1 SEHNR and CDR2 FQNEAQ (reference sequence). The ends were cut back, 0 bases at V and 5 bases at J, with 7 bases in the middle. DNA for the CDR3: TGTGCCAGCAGCTTAGCTGGAGGGGAGACCCAGTACTTC. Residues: CASSLAGGETQYF. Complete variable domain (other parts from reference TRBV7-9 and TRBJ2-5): DTGVSQNPRHKITKRGQNVTFRCDPISEHNRLYWYRQTLGQGPEFLTYFQNEAQLEKSRLLSDRFSAERPKGSFSTLEIQRTEQGDSAMYLCASSLAGGETQYFGPGTRLLVL.